The TCR beta chain described here comes from a study of human T cells and chemical hapten exposure. The overall study: Small pooled library volume differences mainly caused per-sample TCR yield variation.

The study used a library that attached unique molecular identifiers to individual cDNA molecules. Per the original data handling: Ranging from roughly 23,224 to 690,600, TCR counts per sample had a median value of about 96,000. From the RACE reads, TCRdb called clonotypes with MiXCR, one entry per CDR3 protein. The V and J calls reflect TCRdb's pipeline rather than the authors' work. This table holds approximately 90,000 distinct CDR3 sequences, around 8.8% found once. Time point given: healthy volunteer bleed at 2 weeks. Unfractionated whole blood was the source from which total RNA was extracted. The germline V gene encodes CDR1 SGHRS and CDR2 YFSETQ. V was clipped by 2 bases and J by 4 bases, with 12 bases between them. CDR3 length: 15 residues.

The clonotype originates from a female donor in good health. Some clones in this sample may be carry-over from other donors' samples. The rearrangement uses TRBV5-1 and TRBJ2-2; D is ambiguous. Sequencing was performed on whole blood. CDR3 nucleotides: TGCGCCAGCAGCTTACTGACTCAGTCCACCGGGGAGCTGTTTTTT. It is translated as CASSLLTQSTGELFF.